These T cell receptor beta chains were read from a single sample in a study of cytomegalovirus exposure and HLA in healthy donors. The data were produced by immunoSEQ multiplex PCR, yet TCRdb's version contains in-frame clones alone and is incomplete. The sample comprises 85,000 to 130,000 clones, about three quarters of which are singletons, and about 0.8% rests with the top ten. Sample: PBMCs. Source of these receptors: a boy under 18 in good health and CMV-seronegative. Both conserved end residues are part of each CDR3. The D gene is left open where the match is weak. The size of a clone is reported for some rows only, either as once, few or many, or as a class for expanded clones.

abundance: NA; v_gene: TRBV7-2; d_gene: NA; j_gene: TRBJ1-1; CDR3nt: TGTGCCAGCAGCTTAGACCACAGGGTGGCTTTCTTT; CDR3aa: CASSLDHRVAFF
abundance: NA; v_gene: TRBV7-2; d_gene: NA; j_gene: TRBJ1-6; CDR3nt: TGTGCCAGCAGCTTCAGAAATTCACCCCTCCACTTT; CDR3aa: CASSFRNSPLHF
abundance: once; v_gene: TRBV18; d_gene: NA; j_gene: TRBJ1-5; CDR3nt: TGTGCCAGCTCACCCTCGGGAGGGGATCAGCCCCAGCATTTT; CDR3aa: CASSPSGGDQPQHF
abundance: few; v_gene: TRBV10-3; d_gene: NA; j_gene: TRBJ1-2; CDR3nt: TGTGCCATCAGTGCAAAGACAGCATACAACTATGGCTACACCTTC; CDR3aa: CAISAKTAYNYGYTF
abundance: NA; v_gene: TRBV10-3; d_gene: NA; j_gene: TRBJ1-5; CDR3nt: TGTGCCATCAGTGAGTCGGACTTTTTTGGGGCCCAGCATTTT; CDR3aa: CAISESDFFGAQHF
abundance: NA; v_gene: TRBV9; d_gene: TRBD1; j_gene: TRBJ1-5; CDR3nt: TGTGCCAGCAGCCCGGGACAGCTCGAGGAGCCCCAGCATTTT; CDR3aa: CASSPGQLEEPQHF
abundance: NA; v_gene: TRBV30; d_gene: TRBD1; j_gene: TRBJ2-7; CDR3nt: TGTGCCTGGAGTGGGACAGGGGGTGTCTACGAGCAGTACTTC; CDR3aa: CAWSGTGGVYEQYF
abundance: NA; v_gene: TRBV30; d_gene: TRBD1; j_gene: TRBJ2-7; CDR3nt: TGTGCCTGGAGTGAACCGGGACAGGGTCAGTACGAGCAGTACTTC; CDR3aa: CAWSEPGQGQYEQYF
abundance: NA; v_gene: TRBV19; d_gene: TRBD1; j_gene: TRBJ1-5; CDR3nt: TGTGCCAGTAGTAACAGGGGTAGCAATCAGCCCCAGCATTTT; CDR3aa: CASSNRGSNQPQHF
abundance: NA; v_gene: TRBV5-1; d_gene: TRBD1; j_gene: TRBJ1-4; CDR3nt: TGCGCCAGCACATGGGGACAGCCTAATGAAAAACTGTTTTTT; CDR3aa: CASTWGQPNEKLFF
abundance: NA; v_gene: TRBV5-1; d_gene: NA; j_gene: TRBJ2-6; CDR3nt: TGCGCCAGCAGCAATGGGGGAGGCTCTGGGGCCAACGTCCTGACTTTC; CDR3aa: CASSNGGGSGANVLTF
abundance: NA; v_gene: TRBV7-6; d_gene: NA; j_gene: TRBJ1-5; CDR3nt: TGTGCCAGCAGCCTCGGGGGTGGCAATCAGCCCCAGCATTTT; CDR3aa: CASSLGGGNQPQHF
abundance: once; v_gene: TRBV6-5; d_gene: NA; j_gene: TRBJ2-5; CDR3nt: TGTGCCAGCAGCGGGGGGCGGAGAGAGACCCAGTACTTC; CDR3aa: CASSGGRRETQYF
abundance: NA; v_gene: TRBV28; d_gene: NA; j_gene: TRBJ1-5; CDR3nt: TGTGCCAGCAGTAATACAGGGCGCAATCAGCCCCAGCATTTT; CDR3aa: CASSNTGRNQPQHF
abundance: few; v_gene: TRBV7-6; d_gene: TRBD1; j_gene: TRBJ2-7; CDR3nt: TGTGCCAGCAGCTTAGTTTTGGGACAGGGCTCCTACGAGCAGTACTTC; CDR3aa: CASSLVLGQGSYEQYF
abundance: few; v_gene: TRBV2; d_gene: NA; j_gene: TRBJ1-2; CDR3nt: TGTGCCAGCAGTGTAGAGGTCCTTAACTATGGCTACACCTTC; CDR3aa: CASSVEVLNYGYTF
abundance: NA; v_gene: TRBV5-6; d_gene: NA; j_gene: TRBJ1-1; CDR3nt: TGTGCCAGCAGCTCGAGGCTGGGCACTGAAGCTTTCTTT; CDR3aa: CASSSRLGTEAFF